This TCR beta chain was identified in a study of blood T cell repertoires in COVID-19. The overall study: COVID-19 samples from acute and convalescent phases originated in the United States, Italy and Spain. PBMCs, B-cell-depleted T cells, or T cells were the source of the cDNA or gDNA that made up the material.

The length of the CDR3 is 15 residues. V was trimmed by 0 bases and J by 1 base, leaving 10 bases between them. The germline CDR1 and CDR2 sequences are SGHRS and YFSETQ. In the original analysis: Reference gene primer amplification in the assay estimated nucleated cell counts. Repertoires were generated with immunoSEQ multiplex PCR, while TCRdb's copy carries only in-frame clones and drops some. That table furnishes V, J and clone size, whereas the DNA furnished D and trimming. This table holds roughly 40,000 clones, roughly three quarters found once. The chain couples TRBV5-1 to TRBJ1-2; D may be TRBD1 (6 bases). Material: peripheral blood. This receptor was identified in a man in his 70s with acute or convalescent COVID-19. The CDR3 is CASSLDWTVNYGYTF. The DNA of the CDR3 is TGCGCCAGCAGCTTGGATTGGACAGTTAACTATGGCTACACCTTC.